These T cell receptor beta chains were read from a single sample in a study of cytomegalovirus exposure and HLA in healthy donors. Using immunoSEQ multiplex PCR, the repertoire was profiled, and TCRdb retains in-frame clones only, with some absent. The sample carries 60,000 to 65,000 clones, about 90% recorded once. The specimen was PBMCs. These receptors all stem from a man aged 18 to 29 in good health and CMV-seronegative. Each CDR3 is given with its conserved first and last residue. D genes are given only for firm matches. The size of a clone is reported for some rows only, either as once, few or many, or as a class for expanded clones.

j_call: TRBJ1-5
d_call: TRBD1
v_call: TRBV29-1
clone_size: .
cdr3_nt: TGCAGCGTGGGGACAGGGTACAGGGATCAGCCCCAGCATTTT
cdr3_aa: CSVGTGYRDQPQHF

j_call: TRBJ1-2
d_call: .
v_call: TRBV27
clone_size: once
cdr3_nt: TGTGCCAGCAGTTTTAAAGGGGCGCACTATGGCTACACCTTC
cdr3_aa: CASSFKGAHYGYTF

j_call: TRBJ1-5
d_call: TRBD1
v_call: TRBV2
clone_size: .
cdr3_nt: TGTGCCAGCAGAGCCCCGGGACAGGGGACTTTTCAGCCCCAGCATTTT
cdr3_aa: CASRAPGQGTFQPQHF

j_call: TRBJ1-2
d_call: TRBD1
v_call: TRBV15
clone_size: few
cdr3_nt: TGTGCCACCAGCGCGGACAGGGGGGCCTATGGCTACACCTTC
cdr3_aa: CATSADRGAYGYTF

j_call: TRBJ1-2
d_call: .
v_call: TRBV4-2
clone_size: .
cdr3_nt: TGTGCCAGCAGCAAAAGGGGGTGGTCAGGCGGAGCTAACTATGGCTACACCTTC
cdr3_aa: CASSKRGWSGGANYGYTF

j_call: TRBJ2-1
d_call: .
v_call: TRBV2
clone_size: few
cdr3_nt: TGTGCCAGCACTTTAGGGAGGAACTCCTACAATGAGCAGTTCTTC
cdr3_aa: CASTLGRNSYNEQFF

j_call: TRBJ1-2
d_call: .
v_call: TRBV6-5
clone_size: .
cdr3_nt: TGTGCCAGCAGTTACTCGGGCCAGACGTATGGCTACACCTTC
cdr3_aa: CASSYSGQTYGYTF

j_call: TRBJ1-5
d_call: .
v_call: TRBV30
clone_size: .
cdr3_nt: TGTGCCTGGGGACTGCGCAATCAGCCCCAGCATTTT
cdr3_aa: CAWGLRNQPQHF

j_call: TRBJ2-2
d_call: .
v_call: TRBV2
clone_size: .
cdr3_nt: TGTGCCAGCAGTGGAGGCACCGGGGAGCTGTTTTTT
cdr3_aa: CASSGGTGELFF

j_call: TRBJ1-5
d_call: .
v_call: TRBV6-6
clone_size: .
cdr3_nt: TGTGCCAGCAGTTACAGCAGACATAGCAATCAGCCCCAGCATTTT
cdr3_aa: CASSYSRHSNQPQHF

j_call: TRBJ1-4
d_call: .
v_call: TRBV27
clone_size: .
cdr3_nt: TGTGCCAGCAGGAGGGGGAGTCTAGGTGAAAAACTGTTTTTT
cdr3_aa: CASRRGSLGEKLFF

j_call: TRBJ1-5
d_call: .
v_call: TRBV7-2
clone_size: few
cdr3_nt: TGTGCCAGCAGCTCGCCCAGGGGAGCGGGCAATCAGCCCCAGCATTTT
cdr3_aa: CASSSPRGAGNQPQHF

j_call: TRBJ2-3
d_call: .
v_call: TRBV7-9
clone_size: .
cdr3_nt: TGTGCCAGCAGCTTATCAGGGGATCCAGATACGCAGTATTTT
cdr3_aa: CASSLSGDPDTQYF

j_call: TRBJ1-2
d_call: TRBD1
v_call: TRBV6-5
clone_size: .
cdr3_nt: TGTGCCAGCAGCCGGACAGGGGATGGCTACACCTTC
cdr3_aa: CASSRTGDGYTF

j_call: TRBJ1-1
d_call: TRBD1
v_call: TRBV11-2
clone_size: .
cdr3_nt: TGTGCCAGCAGCCTCACCGGGACAGGGGGTTTCTTT
cdr3_aa: CASSLTGTGGFF

j_call: TRBJ1-2
d_call: .
v_call: TRBV19
clone_size: .
cdr3_nt: TGTGCCGGTTCGACGGGGGATGGGGGCTACACCTTC
cdr3_aa: CAGSTGDGGYTF

j_call: TRBJ1-2
d_call: TRBD1
v_call: TRBV29-1
clone_size: few
cdr3_nt: TGCAGCGTCCAACCAAACAGGGGCGGCTACACCTTC
cdr3_aa: CSVQPNRGGYTF

j_call: TRBJ1-1
d_call: TRBD1
v_call: TRBV6-5
clone_size: .
cdr3_nt: TGTGCCAGCAGTTGGGGACAGGGGACTGAAGCTTTCTTT
cdr3_aa: CASSWGQGTEAFF

j_call: TRBJ1-4
d_call: TRBD1
v_call: TRBV28
clone_size: .
cdr3_nt: TGTGCCAGCAACTCGGGACAGCCGAATGAAAAACTGTTTTTT
cdr3_aa: CASNSGQPNEKLFF

j_call: TRBJ2-3
d_call: .
v_call: TRBV5-1
clone_size: .
cdr3_nt: TGCGCCAGCAGCCCGGAGGGGACCACAGATACGCAGTATTTT
cdr3_aa: CASSPEGTTDTQYF

j_call: TRBJ2-7
d_call: .
v_call: TRBV9
clone_size: .
cdr3_nt: TGTGCCAGCAGCGTAGGAAGCGGCTCTAGCTCCTACGAGCAGTACTTC
cdr3_aa: CASSVGSGSSSYEQYF

j_call: TRBJ2-7
d_call: TRBD2
v_call: TRBV2
clone_size: .
cdr3_nt: TGTGCCAGCAAGTTCGGGCAGAGCGGGGACGAGCAGTACTTC
cdr3_aa: CASKFGQSGDEQYF

j_call: TRBJ2-1
d_call: .
v_call: TRBV10-1
clone_size: .
cdr3_nt: TGCGCCAGCAGTGAGGGGGGCACTTACAATGAGCAGTTCTTC
cdr3_aa: CASSEGGTYNEQFF

j_call: TRBJ1-1
d_call: TRBD1
v_call: TRBV28
clone_size: once
cdr3_nt: TGTGCCAGCAGCCTACAGGGGGGTCACACTGAAGCTTTCTTT
cdr3_aa: CASSLQGGHTEAFF

j_call: TRBJ2-5
d_call: .
v_call: TRBV7-9
clone_size: .
cdr3_nt: TGTGCCAGCAGCACATTGTACCAAGAGACCCAGTACTTC
cdr3_aa: CASSTLYQETQYF

j_call: TRBJ2-7
d_call: .
v_call: TRBV6-5
clone_size: .
cdr3_nt: TGTGCCAGCAGTTACTCGGGCAGAACCACCTACGAGCAGTACTTC
cdr3_aa: CASSYSGRTTYEQYF

j_call: TRBJ2-7
d_call: .
v_call: TRBV5-1
clone_size: .
cdr3_nt: TGCGCCAGCAGCAACTCATGGCAGGGCAAAAACGAGCAGTACTTC
cdr3_aa: CASSNSWQGKNEQYF

j_call: TRBJ1-2
d_call: .
v_call: TRBV6-5
clone_size: once
cdr3_nt: TGTGCCAGTGCGGTCAGCGGTTTAAATGGCTACACCTTC
cdr3_aa: CASAVSGLNGYTF

j_call: TRBJ1-2
d_call: .
v_call: TRBV28
clone_size: .
cdr3_nt: TGTGCCAGCCGGGGTGGAACAGGGTTGCGCTATGGCTACACCTTC
cdr3_aa: CASRGGTGLRYGYTF

j_call: TRBJ1-1
d_call: .
v_call: TRBV28
clone_size: .
cdr3_nt: TGTGCCAGCAGTTTGTCGTCAGGGTGGGCTGAAGCTTTCTTT
cdr3_aa: CASSLSSGWAEAFF

j_call: TRBJ1-5
d_call: .
v_call: TRBV27
clone_size: .
cdr3_nt: TGTGCCAGCAGTTTGGGGGGGTCCGGTCAGCCCCAGCATTTT
cdr3_aa: CASSLGGSGQPQHF

j_call: TRBJ1-5
d_call: .
v_call: TRBV6-5
clone_size: .
cdr3_nt: TGTGCCAGTGGAACAGGGTATGATAGCAATCAGCCCCAGCATTTT
cdr3_aa: CASGTGYDSNQPQHF

j_call: TRBJ2-6
d_call: TRBD1
v_call: TRBV29-1
clone_size: .
cdr3_nt: TGCAGCGCCGACGGGACAGGGGGCTCTGGGGCCAACGTCCTGACTTTC
cdr3_aa: CSADGTGGSGANVLTF

j_call: TRBJ2-1
d_call: .
v_call: TRBV11-1
clone_size: .
cdr3_nt: TGTGCCAGCTCACAGGGTAATGAGCAGTTCTTC
cdr3_aa: CASSQGNEQFF

j_call: TRBJ1-2
d_call: .
v_call: TRBV21-1
clone_size: .
cdr3_nt: TGTGCCAGCAGCGGCGAGGGACAGGTACCTAACTATGGCTACACCTTC
cdr3_aa: CASSGEGQVPNYGYTF

j_call: TRBJ1-6
d_call: TRBD1
v_call: TRBV6-5
clone_size: .
cdr3_nt: TGTGCCAGCAGACCCCCGGGACAGAGTAATTCACCCCTCCACTTT
cdr3_aa: CASRPPGQSNSPLHF

j_call: TRBJ2-1
d_call: TRBD2
v_call: TRBV4-2
clone_size: few
cdr3_nt: TGTGCCAGCAGCCCCGGGGGGACCTCCTACAATGAGCAGTTCTTC
cdr3_aa: CASSPGGTSYNEQFF

j_call: TRBJ2-7
d_call: TRBD1
v_call: TRBV6-6
clone_size: few
cdr3_nt: TGTGCCAGCAGTCCACCGAGGGACAGCTCCTACGAGCAGTACTTC
cdr3_aa: CASSPPRDSSYEQYF

j_call: TRBJ2-7
d_call: TRBD1
v_call: TRBV4-1
clone_size: .
cdr3_nt: TGCGCCAGCAGTACCCGGACAGGGACCAACGAGCAGTACTTC
cdr3_aa: CASSTRTGTNEQYF

j_call: TRBJ2-1
d_call: TRBD2
v_call: TRBV5-1
clone_size: .
cdr3_nt: TGCGCCAGCAGCGCTAGCGGGGGTTACAATGAGCAGTTCTTC
cdr3_aa: CASSASGGYNEQFF

j_call: TRBJ2-7
d_call: TRBD1
v_call: TRBV27
clone_size: .
cdr3_nt: TGTGCCAGCAGTTTATGGGACAGGGCTGCCGAGCAGTACTTC
cdr3_aa: CASSLWDRAAEQYF

j_call: TRBJ2-1
d_call: .
v_call: TRBV9
clone_size: .
cdr3_nt: TGTGCCAGCAGCGGGGGAACAGGGTTCCATGAGCAGTTCTTC
cdr3_aa: CASSGGTGFHEQFF

j_call: TRBJ2-7
d_call: TRBD1
v_call: TRBV29-1
clone_size: .
cdr3_nt: TGCAGCGTTTATGGACAGGCGAGCTCCTACGAGCAGTACTTC
cdr3_aa: CSVYGQASSYEQYF

j_call: TRBJ1-1
d_call: TRBD1
v_call: TRBV7-9
clone_size: .
cdr3_nt: TGTGCCAGCAGCTTAGGGACAGGGGACACTGAAGCTTTCTTT
cdr3_aa: CASSLGTGDTEAFF

j_call: TRBJ2-5
d_call: TRBD2
v_call: TRBV2
clone_size: .
cdr3_nt: TGTGCCAGCAGTGAAACTAGCGGGCAAGAGACCCAGTACTTC
cdr3_aa: CASSETSGQETQYF

j_call: TRBJ2-7
d_call: .
v_call: TRBV19
clone_size: .
cdr3_nt: TGTGCCAGTAGTCCTAGTTTCTTCTACGAGCAGTACTTC
cdr3_aa: CASSPSFFYEQYF

j_call: TRBJ1-3
d_call: .
v_call: TRBV4-2
clone_size: .
cdr3_nt: TGTGCCAGCAGCCCCAACGGTAACACCATATATTTT
cdr3_aa: CASSPNGNTIYF

j_call: TRBJ2-5
d_call: TRBD1
v_call: TRBV7-2
clone_size: .
cdr3_nt: TGTGCCAGCAGCCTCACAGGGGTGGAAGAGACCCAGTACTTC
cdr3_aa: CASSLTGVEETQYF

j_call: TRBJ2-7
d_call: .
v_call: TRBV5-8
clone_size: few
cdr3_nt: TGTGCCAGTCCCGACAGGCTTTACGAGCAGTACTTC
cdr3_aa: CASPDRLYEQYF

j_call: TRBJ2-7
d_call: TRBD2
v_call: TRBV7-2
clone_size: few
cdr3_nt: TGTGCCACCCGGACTAGCGGACTCTACGAGCAGTACTTC
cdr3_aa: CATRTSGLYEQYF

j_call: TRBJ2-7
d_call: .
v_call: TRBV15
clone_size: .
cdr3_nt: TGTGCCACCAGCACAGTTTCCTACGAGCAGTACTTC
cdr3_aa: CATSTVSYEQYF

j_call: TRBJ1-1
d_call: .
v_call: TRBV4-1
clone_size: .
cdr3_nt: TGCGCCAGCAGCCAAGAGGTCCCCCCAGGGATGAACACTGAAGCTTTCTTT
cdr3_aa: CASSQEVPPGMNTEAFF

j_call: TRBJ1-5
d_call: .
v_call: TRBV29-1
clone_size: .
cdr3_nt: TGCAGCGTTGTAATCGGTGAGCAGCCCCAGCATTTT
cdr3_aa: CSVVIGEQPQHF

j_call: TRBJ1-5
d_call: .
v_call: TRBV30
clone_size: .
cdr3_nt: TGTGCCTGGGGAGGACCCAATCAGCCCCAGCATTTT
cdr3_aa: CAWGGPNQPQHF